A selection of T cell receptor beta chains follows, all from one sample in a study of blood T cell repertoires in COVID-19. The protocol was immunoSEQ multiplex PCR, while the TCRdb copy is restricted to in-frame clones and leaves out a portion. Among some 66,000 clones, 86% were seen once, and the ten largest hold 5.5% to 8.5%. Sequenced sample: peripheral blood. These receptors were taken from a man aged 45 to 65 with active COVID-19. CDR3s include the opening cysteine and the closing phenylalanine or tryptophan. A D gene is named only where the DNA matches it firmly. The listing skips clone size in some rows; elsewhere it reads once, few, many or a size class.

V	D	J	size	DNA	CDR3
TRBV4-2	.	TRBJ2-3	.	TGTGCCAGCAGCCATTCGGGGGTTAGCACAGATACGCAGTATTTT	CASSHSGVSTDTQYF
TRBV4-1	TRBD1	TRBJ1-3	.	TGCGCCAGCAGCCATGTACAGGGGGCGTGGGGAAACACCATATATTTT	CASSHVQGAWGNTIYF
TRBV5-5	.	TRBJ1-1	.	TGTGCCAGCAGCTTGCTCCGAGTGAACACTGAAGCTTTCTTT	CASSLLRVNTEAFF
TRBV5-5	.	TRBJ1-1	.	TGTGCCAGCAGCTTGGACTCCGGTATGGTGAACACTGAAGCTTTCTTT	CASSLDSGMVNTEAFF
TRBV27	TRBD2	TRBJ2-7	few	TGTGCCAGCAGTTTATCCAGCGGGGGGACCTACGAGCAGTACTTC	CASSLSSGGTYEQYF
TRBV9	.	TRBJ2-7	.	TGTGCCAGCAGCACAAGGGAGGTAGACGAGCAGTACTTC	CASSTREVDEQYF
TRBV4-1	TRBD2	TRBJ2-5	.	TGCGCCAGCAGCCCGCAGGCGCTCGGGGGGGAGACCCAGTACTTC	CASSPQALGGETQYF
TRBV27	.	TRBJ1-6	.	TGTGCCAGCAGTTTATCAGGGAGCTCCTATAATTCACCCCTCCACTTT	CASSLSGSSYNSPLHF
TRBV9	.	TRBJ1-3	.	TGTGCCAGCAGCGTAGGTCAGGGGCTGAGCGGAAACACCATATATTTT	CASSVGQGLSGNTIYF
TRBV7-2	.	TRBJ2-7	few	TGTGCCAGCAGCTTATTATCCCAGGTGCAGTACTTC	CASSLLSQVQYF
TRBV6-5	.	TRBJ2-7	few	TGTGCCAGCAGTTACCAGCAGGTTGAGTACTTC	CASSYQQVEYF
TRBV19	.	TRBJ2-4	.	TGTGCCAGTACCGAAGGCGGAGTAGCTTTAGCCAAAAACATTCAGTACTTC	CASTEGGVALAKNIQYF
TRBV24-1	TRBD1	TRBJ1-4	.	TGTGCCACCAGTGACTTCGACAGGGGGATAACTAATGAAAAACTGTTTTTT	CATSDFDRGITNEKLFF
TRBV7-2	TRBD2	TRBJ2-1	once	TGTGCCAGCAGCTTAGTCGTAGCGGGAGGGCCGGGCGAGCAGTTCTTC	CASSLVVAGGPGEQFF
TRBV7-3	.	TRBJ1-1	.	TGTGCCAGCAGCTCCACGCGGGACACTGAAGCTTTCTTT	CASSSTRDTEAFF
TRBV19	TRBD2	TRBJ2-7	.	TGTGCCAGTAGTCTGACTAGCGGGTCCTACGAGCAGTACTTC	CASSLTSGSYEQYF
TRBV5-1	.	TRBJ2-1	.	TGCGCCAGCAGCTTGGGAGGGAATGAGCAGTTCTTC	CASSLGGNEQFF
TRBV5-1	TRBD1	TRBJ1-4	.	TGCGCCAGCAGCTTGGAGAGGGGGACAGGGGAAAAACTGTTTTTT	CASSLERGTGEKLFF
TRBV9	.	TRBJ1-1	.	TGTGCCAGCAGCGTAGGGCAGTTGAACACTGAAGCTTTCTTT	CASSVGQLNTEAFF
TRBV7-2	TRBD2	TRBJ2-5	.	TGTGCCAGCAGCTTCGCGGACCCGGGACTAGCGGGGGCCAGACAGTACTTC	CASSFADPGLAGARQYF
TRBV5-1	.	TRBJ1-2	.	TGCGCCAGCAGCGGGGGACCAGGGGCCTATGGCTACACCTTC	CASSGGPGAYGYTF
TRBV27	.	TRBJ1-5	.	TGTGCCAGCAGTTTGGGCCAGGGCAATCAGCCCCAGCATTTT	CASSLGQGNQPQHF
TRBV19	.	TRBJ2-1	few	TGTGCCAGTAGTATAGGGCAGGGGCTGAATGAGCAGTTCTTC	CASSIGQGLNEQFF
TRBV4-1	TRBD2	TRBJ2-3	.	TGCGCCAGCAGCCAAGATCGGCCTAGCGGGGATACGCAGTATTTT	CASSQDRPSGDTQYF
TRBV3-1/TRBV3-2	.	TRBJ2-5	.	TGTGCCAGCAGCCAAGGGACTTCTGAGACCCAGTACTTC	CASSQGTSETQYF
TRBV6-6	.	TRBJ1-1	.	TGTGCCAGCATCCAACGGGGGGGGTCTACTGAAGCTTTCTTT	CASIQRGGSTEAFF
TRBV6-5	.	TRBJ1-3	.	TGTGCCAGCAGCTACGCAGGGTCTGGAAACACCATATATTTT	CASSYAGSGNTIYF
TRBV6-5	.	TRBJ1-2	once	TGTGCCAGCAGTTATTCGGCAGGGAACTATGGCTACACCTTC	CASSYSAGNYGYTF
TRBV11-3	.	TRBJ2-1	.	TGTGCCAGCAGCTCAGGAGGGCAGAGGGCGGATGAGCAGTTCTTC	CASSSGGQRADEQFF
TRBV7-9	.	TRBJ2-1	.	TGTGCCAGCAGCTTAGGGGTAGCTGGGGAGCAGTTCTTC	CASSLGVAGEQFF
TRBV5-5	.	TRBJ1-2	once	TGTGCCAGCAGCTTACCCGGGAACTATGGCTACACCTTC	CASSLPGNYGYTF
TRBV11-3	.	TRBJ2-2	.	TGTGCCAGCAGCTTAGATCAGAGGGGGGAGCTGTTTTTT	CASSLDQRGELFF
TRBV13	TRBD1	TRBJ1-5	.	TGTGCCAGCAGCCCTGGACAGGGGCAACAGCCCCAGCATTTT	CASSPGQGQQPQHF
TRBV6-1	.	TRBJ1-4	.	TGTGCCAGCAGTGAGTCCGGTGGGCATGAAAAACTGTTTTTT	CASSESGGHEKLFF
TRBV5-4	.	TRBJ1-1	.	TGTGCCAGCAGCCTACTGAACACTGAAGCTTTCTTT	CASSLLNTEAFF
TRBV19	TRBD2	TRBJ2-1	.	TGTGCCAGTACCCCAGGGGGGGCTAGCGGGAGATTACATGAGCAGTTCTTC	CASTPGGASGRLHEQFF
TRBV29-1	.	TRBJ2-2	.	TGCAGCGTTGCGTTCTCCGCGAACACCGGGGAGCTGTTTTTT	CSVAFSANTGELFF
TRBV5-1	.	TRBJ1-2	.	TGCGCCAGCAGCCGGGACAATAATAACTATGGCTACACCTTC	CASSRDNNNYGYTF
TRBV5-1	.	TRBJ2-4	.	TGCGCCAGCAGCCAGAGTTTGACTCGGGACATTCAGTACTTC	CASSQSLTRDIQYF
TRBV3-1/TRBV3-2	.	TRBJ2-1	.	TGTGCCAGCAGCCTCTTGGGCCTGAGCTCCTACAATGAGCAGTTCTTC	CASSLLGLSSYNEQFF
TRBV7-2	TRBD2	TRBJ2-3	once	TGTGCCAGCAGCCCCGCGGTAGCGGGAGGGACGCAGTATTTT	CASSPAVAGGTQYF